This TCR beta chain was sequenced during a study of blood T cell repertoires in COVID-19. The wider study: Material from acute and convalescent COVID-19 was sourced from the United States, Italy and Spain. Nucleic acid was either cDNA or gDNA, and it came from T cells, B-cell-depleted T cells, or PBMCs.

The germline gives CDR1 SGDLS, CDR2 YYNGEE. This CDR3 is built from 16 residues. J was trimmed by 1 base and V by 4 bases; bases with no gene match: 3. As handled by the study authors: Reference gene primer amplification gave estimated nucleated cell counts. Libraries were prepared by immunoSEQ multiplex PCR; TCRdb keeps only in-frame clonotypes and omits some of them. V, J and clone size are those of that table, while D and trimming were read from the DNA. The sample yields 70,000 or so clones, around 80% seen once. The chain uses TRBV9 and TRBJ2-3; 13 bases are a match to TRBD2. The sample taken for sequencing was peripheral blood. The sequence derives from a human donor in a cohort sampled during active COVID-19. This CDR3 reads CASSLGLAGGTDTQYF. The CDR3 DNA sequence: TGTGCCAGCAGCTTAGGACTAGCGGGGGGCACAGATACGCAGTATTTT.